A selection of T cell receptor beta chains follows, all from one sample in a study of molecular identifiers for immune sequencing clone quantification. TCRdb processed the PCR reads anew with MiXCR; each CDR3 protein has one entry. Of some 100,000 distinct CDR3 sequences listed, around 17% are singletons. The sequencing input was naive CD8+ T cells from blood, with Jurkat cell RNA spiked in. The receptors derive from a human donor in good health. Some libraries in this study had Jurkat cell RNA spiked in. Both conserved end residues are part of each CDR3. Fields, in order: V gene, D gene, J gene, clone size, CDR3 protein, CDR3 DNA. The D gene is left open where the match is weak. A row's size may be missing; if present it is once, few, many or a size class.

TRBV7-9	-	TRBJ1-4	many	CASSARLSRQDSNEKLFF	TGTGCCAGCAGCGCACGGCTAAGTCGACAGGACTCTAATGAAAAACTGTTTTTT
TRBV7-2	TRBD2	TRBJ2-7	many	CASSLGTSVPGEQYF	TGTGCCAGCAGCTTAGGGACTAGCGTTCCGGGGGAGCAGTACTTC
TRBV29-1	TRBD2	TRBJ2-1	many	CSASGVTYNEQFF	TGCAGCGCTAGCGGGGTCACCTACAATGAGCAGTTCTTC
TRBV13	TRBD1	TRBJ1-6	many	CASSLGTGSYSPLHF	TGTGCCAGCAGCTTAGGGACAGGGAGCTATTCACCCCTCCACTTT
TRBV20-1	TRBD1	TRBJ1-1	many	CTGDGQGLGAGTEAFF	TGCACAGGAGACGGACAGGGCTTGGGGGCGGGCACTGAAGCTTTCTTT
TRBV4-3	TRBD1	TRBJ1-1	-	CASSQDFGTGLNTEAFF	TGCGCCAGCAGCCAAGATTTTGGGACAGGGTTGAACACTGAAGCTTTCTTT
TRBV7-2	-	TRBJ2-7	many	CASSLLQTYEQYF	TGTGCCAGCAGCTTACTGCAGACCTACGAGCAGTACTTC
TRBV27	-	TRBJ2-7	many	CATKGPGYEQYF	TGTGCCACTAAGGGTCCTGGCTACGAGCAGTACTTC
TRBV7-9	-	TRBJ2-2	-	CASSSPRDKEFPRELFF	TGTGCCAGCAGCTCCCCGCGGGACAAAGAATTTCCTCGGGAGCTGTTTTTT
TRBV6-2/TRBV6-3	-	TRBJ1-5	many	CASSLSPDILQWDQPQHF	TGTGCCAGCAGTTTGTCCCCGGACATATTGCAATGGGATCAGCCCCAGCATTTT
TRBV7-2	-	TRBJ2-7	many	CASSWDLLYEQYF	TGTGCCAGCAGCTGGGACCTACTTTACGAGCAGTACTTC
TRBV4-2	TRBD1	TRBJ2-7	many	CASSQETQGAYEQYF	TGTGCCAGCAGCCAAGAAACACAGGGGGCCTACGAGCAGTACTTC
TRBV29-1	TRBD2	TRBJ2-1	many	CSVPLAGDNEQFF	TGCAGCGTGCCACTAGCGGGGGACAATGAGCAGTTCTTC
TRBV5-5	TRBD1	TRBJ1-5	many	CASSSQGSQPQHF	TGTGCCAGCAGCTCACAGGGGAGTCAGCCCCAGCATTTT
TRBV19	-	TRBJ1-1	many	CASSIVAGTANTEAFF	TGTGCCAGTAGTATAGTTGCCGGGACGGCGAACACTGAAGCTTTCTTT
TRBV11-2	-	TRBJ2-3	many	CASSSPPADTQYF	TGTGCCAGCAGCTCTCCCCCCGCAGATACGCAGTATTTT
TRBV7-9	-	TRBJ2-7	many	CASAWGGTYEQYF	TGTGCCAGCGCCTGGGGCGGGACGTACGAGCAGTACTTC
TRBV7-9	-	TRBJ2-3	many	CASSSLADTQYF	TGTGCCAGCAGCTCCCTGGCTGATACGCAGTATTTT
TRBV10-3	TRBD1	TRBJ1-1	many	CAISDGQGLNTEAFF	TGTGCCATCAGTGACGGACAGGGCCTGAACACTGAAGCTTTCTTT
TRBV7-9	-	TRBJ2-7	many	CASGGSSYEQYF	TGTGCCAGCGGGGGCAGCTCCTACGAGCAGTACTTC
TRBV11-3	-	TRBJ2-1	few	CVSSLGLGGLADNEQFF	TGTGTCAGCAGCTTAGGGCTAGGGGGGTTAGCCGACAATGAGCAGTTCTTC
TRBV2	-	TRBJ2-7	many	CASSEARTLGDEQYF	TGTGCCAGCAGTGAAGCGCGGACCCTGGGCGACGAGCAGTACTTC
TRBV13	-	TRBJ2-3	many	CASSSRQGAGYTDTQYF	TGTGCCAGCAGCTCAAGACAGGGTGCGGGATACACAGATACGCAGTATTTT
TRBV24-1	-	TRBJ2-1	-	CATSSLDRNEQFF	TGTGCCACCAGTTCTTTGGACCGCAATGAGCAGTTCTTC
TRBV20-1	TRBD1	TRBJ2-5	few	CSARDVPGQVQETQYF	TGCAGTGCTAGAGATGTCCCGGGACAGGTCCAAGAGACCCAGTACTTC
TRBV29-1	TRBD1	TRBJ1-4	many	CSVGAPGQGVLGNEKLFF	TGCAGCGTTGGGGCGCCGGGACAGGGGGTTCTCGGTAATGAAAAACTGTTTTTT
TRBV5-6	-	TRBJ2-7	-	CASSLGQEPSYEQYF	TGTGCCAGCAGCTTGGGACAGGAGCCCTCCTACGAGCAGTACTTC
TRBV11-2	TRBD1	TRBJ2-1	many	CASSLDWSGTGIYNEQFF	TGTGCCAGCAGCTTAGACTGGTCTGGGACAGGTATCTACAATGAGCAGTTCTTC
TRBV2	-	TRBJ2-1	-	CASSLGGGFSYNEQFF	TGTGCCAGCAGCCTTGGTGGCGGGTTTTCCTACAATGAGCAGTTCTTC
TRBV7-9	-	TRBJ1-3	many	CASAGAGNTIYF	TGTGCCAGCGCCGGTGCTGGAAACACCATATATTTT
TRBV20-1	TRBD2	TRBJ2-3	-	CSARDLAVVTDTQYF	TGCAGTGCTAGAGATCTAGCGGTAGTCACAGATACGCAGTATTTT
TRBV6-2/TRBV6-3	TRBD2	TRBJ2-7	many	CASKSVTSGYYEQYF	TGTGCCAGCAAGTCGGTAACTAGCGGGTACTACGAGCAGTACTTC
TRBV11-3	-	TRBJ2-1	-	CASSPRTNNEQSF	TGTGCCAGCAGTCCACGGACGAACAATGAGCAGTCCTTC